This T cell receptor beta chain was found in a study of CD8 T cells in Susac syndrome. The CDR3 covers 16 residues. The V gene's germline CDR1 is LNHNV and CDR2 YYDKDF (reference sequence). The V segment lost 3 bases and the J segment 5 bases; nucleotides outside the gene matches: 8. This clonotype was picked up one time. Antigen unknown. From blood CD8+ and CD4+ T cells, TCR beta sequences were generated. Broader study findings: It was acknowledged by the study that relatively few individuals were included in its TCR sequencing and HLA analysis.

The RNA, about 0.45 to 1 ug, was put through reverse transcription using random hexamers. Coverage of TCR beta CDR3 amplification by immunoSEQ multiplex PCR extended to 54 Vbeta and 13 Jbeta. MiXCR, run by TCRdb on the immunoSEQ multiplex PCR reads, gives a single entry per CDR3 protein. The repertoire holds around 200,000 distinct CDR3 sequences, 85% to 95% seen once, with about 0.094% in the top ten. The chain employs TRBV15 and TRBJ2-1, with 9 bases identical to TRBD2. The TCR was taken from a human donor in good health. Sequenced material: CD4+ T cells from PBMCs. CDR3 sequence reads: CATSRPGVAGDNEQFF. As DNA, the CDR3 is TGTGCCACCAGCAGGCCCGGGGTAGCGGGGGACAATGAGCAGTTCTTC.